The present entry profiles one T cell receptor beta chain with its context. The CDR3 is made up of 12 amino acids. The germline gives CDR1 MGHDK, CDR2 SYGVNS. V was pared by 6 bases and J by 7 bases, with 5 bases of the junction left unmatched. The entry originates in a study of blood T cell repertoires in COVID-19. This table comes from immunoSEQ multiplex PCR, and its TCRdb copy is limited to in-frame clones, with some not included. The table has around 340,000 clones, around 88% seen once; the top ten hold 2.5% to 3%. The receptor comes from a man under 40 with active or convalescent COVID-19. The sequenced material came from peripheral blood. The V call is TRBV25-1, the J call TRBJ1-1; 7 bases fit TRBD1. This CDR3 is CASSPGTVEAFF. In DNA form, the CDR3 reads TGTGCCAGCAGCCCCGGGACAGTTGAAGCTTTCTTT.